This TCR beta chain was documented in a study of blood T cell repertoires in COVID-19. Germline V gene lookup returns CDR1 MNHEY and CDR2 SMNVEV (reference sequence). V was shortened by 7 bases and J by 2 bases, with 16 bases between the two germline ends. The CDR3 is made up of 15 amino acids. TCRdb keeps only in-frame clones here, not all; method: immunoSEQ multiplex PCR. The sample contains under 350,000 clones, approximately 84% of which appear only once. The clonotype was recovered from a young man who had recovered from COVID-19. The sequenced sample consisted of PBMCs or T cells enriched from blood (not recorded which). This rearrangement joins TRBV27 to TRBJ2-3, with TRBD1 as a possible D gene (6 bases). The CDR3 reads CASKPGVLNTDTQYF. In nucleotides, the CDR3 is TGTGCCAGCAAGCCAGGGGTGCTTAACACAGATACGCAGTATTTT.